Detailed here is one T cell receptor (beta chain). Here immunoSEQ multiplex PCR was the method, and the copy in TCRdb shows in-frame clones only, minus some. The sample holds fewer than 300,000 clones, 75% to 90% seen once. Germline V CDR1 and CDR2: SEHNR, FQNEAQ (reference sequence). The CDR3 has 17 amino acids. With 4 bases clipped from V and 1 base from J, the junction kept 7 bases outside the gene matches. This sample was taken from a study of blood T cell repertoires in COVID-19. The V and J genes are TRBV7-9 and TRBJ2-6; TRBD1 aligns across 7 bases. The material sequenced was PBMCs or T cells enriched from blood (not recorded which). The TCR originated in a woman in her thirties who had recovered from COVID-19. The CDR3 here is CASSSAETGSGANVLTF. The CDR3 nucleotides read TGTGCCAGCAGCTCAGCCGAGACAGGGTCTGGGGCCAACGTCCTGACTTTC.